This T cell receptor (beta chain) stems from a study of early stage breast cancer tumors. Study details: The ER+/PR+/HER2- tumors included eight ductal and four lobular carcinomas.

Each sample had two DNA replicates, 0.5 to 0.65 ug blood or around 1.5 ug tissue. Repertoires were generated with immunoSEQ multiplex PCR, while TCRdb's copy carries only in-frame clones and drops some. The sample has 35,000 to 45,000 clones; less than 80% are singletons. With 2 bases removed from V and 0 bases from J, the gap between germline ends came to 8 bases. CDR1 SGHAT and CDR2 FQNNGV come from the germline V gene. The CDR3 has 14 amino acids. This chain connects TRBV11-2 to TRBJ2-7; D remains ambiguous. The TCR was taken from a person between 60 and 69 years old with breast cancer. Sequenced input: blood. CDR3 DNA sequence: TGTGCCAGCAGCTTATTTTCAAGCTCCTACGAGCAGTACTTC. It specifies CASSLFSSSYEQYF.